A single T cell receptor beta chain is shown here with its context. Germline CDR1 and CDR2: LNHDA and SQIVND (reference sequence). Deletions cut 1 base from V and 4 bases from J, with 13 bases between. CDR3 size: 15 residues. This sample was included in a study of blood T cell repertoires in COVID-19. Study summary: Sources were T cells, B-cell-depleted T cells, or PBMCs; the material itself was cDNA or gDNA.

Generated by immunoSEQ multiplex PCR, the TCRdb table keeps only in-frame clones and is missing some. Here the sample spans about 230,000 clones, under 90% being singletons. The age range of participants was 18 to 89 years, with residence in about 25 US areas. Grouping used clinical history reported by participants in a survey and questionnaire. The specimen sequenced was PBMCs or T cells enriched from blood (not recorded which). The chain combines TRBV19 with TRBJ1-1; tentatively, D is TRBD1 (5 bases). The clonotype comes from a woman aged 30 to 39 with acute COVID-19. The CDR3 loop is CASSIAVFRGTEAFF. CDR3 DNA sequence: TGTGCCAGTAGTATAGCCGTCTTTAGGGGCACTGAAGCTTTCTTT.